The 2 T cell receptor beta chains given below trace back to one sample, sequenced in a study of shared clonotypes between healthy human individuals. This table comes from immunoSEQ multiplex PCR, and its TCRdb copy is limited to in-frame clones, with some not included. Of about 2.5 million clones listed, about 90% are singletons. The specimen was naive CD4+ T cells from PBMCs. As to subset: CD45RA+ positively selected. These receptors all stem from a man between 18 and 29 years old in good health. Some clones in this sample may be carry-over from other donors' samples.

The chain combines TRBV27 with TRBJ2-7; D is perhaps TRBD2 (6 bases). Germline CDR1 and CDR2: MNHEY and SMNVEV (reference sequence). Trimming took 6 bases from V and 1 from J, leaving 22 bases between them. The CDR3 totals 17 residues. CDR3 in DNA: TGTGCCAGCAGGCCAGGGCTAGCGCCTGCGCGATCCTACGAGCAGTACTTC. It specifies CASRPGLAPARSYEQYF.

This clone showed up just a few times. The same CDR3 can be traced to other DNA sequences in this sample. This sequence joins TRBV2 and TRBJ1-5, with 8 bases aligning to TRBD1. Trimming cost V 8 bases and J 4 bases; bases outside gene matches: 4. The CDR3 spans 13 residues. From germline, CDR1 is SNHLY and CDR2 FYNNEI. The CDR3 region is CASGQGANQPQHF. The CDR3 DNA reads as TGTGCCAGCGGGCAGGGGGCGAATCAGCCCCAGCATTTT.